A selection of T cell receptor beta chains follows, all from one sample in a study of regulatory and conventional T cells in RAG deficiency. The repertoire was sequenced with immunoSEQ multiplex PCR; TCRdb's copy has only in-frame clones and lacks some. The sample records 2,000 to 3,000 clones, 70% to 85% being singletons. The sequencing sample was made of CD4+ effector T cells sorted from blood. Receptors originate from a human donor with RAG deficiency presenting as severe combined immunodeficiency. The CDR3 runs from the conserved cysteine through the conserved F or W. Fields, in order: clone size, V gene, D gene, J gene, CDR3 DNA, CDR3 protein. A D gene is named only where the DNA matches it firmly. Expanded clones are given a class, and other clones once, few, many or no size at all.

>.|TRBV12-5|.|TRBJ2-3
TGTGCTAGTGGTTTGGTTCGCGACGGAAGAGTATCCACAGATACGCAGTATTTT
CASGLVRDGRVSTDTQYF
>.|TRBV7-2|TRBD2|TRBJ2-5
TGTGCCAGCAGCCCGGGGCGGGAGGGCTTGATGCGGGAGACCCAGTACTTC
CASSPGREGLMRETQYF
>.|TRBV7-6|.|TRBJ1-2
TGTGCCAGCAGCCCGCCCGCGGCTTGGGGGGGCTACACCTTC
CASSPPAAWGGYTF
>.|TRBV6-6|TRBD1|TRBJ1-5
TGTGCCAGCAGCCGCACAGGGGCCTTCAATCAGCCCCAGCATTTT
CASSRTGAFNQPQHF
>.|TRBV27|TRBD1|TRBJ1-1
TGTGCCAGCAGAGATGGACAGGGGGTGGGGACTGAAGCTTTCTTT
CASRDGQGVGTEAFF
>.|TRBV5-1|TRBD1|TRBJ1-1
TGCGCCAGCAGCTCGCTCGGACAGGCGAACACTGAAGCTTTCTTT
CASSSLGQANTEAFF
>.|TRBV11-3|.|TRBJ1-6
TGTGCCAGCAGCTTAGGGGGCTCACCCCTCCACTTT
CASSLGGSPLHF
>.|TRBV7-3|.|TRBJ1-2
TGTGCCAGCAGCTTAGGACGTCTCTATGGCTACACCTTC
CASSLGRLYGYTF
>.|TRBV19|TRBD1|TRBJ2-1
TGTGCCAGTCTCGGACAGGTCTACAATGAGCAGTTCTTC
CASLGQVYNEQFF
>.|TRBV5-5|.|TRBJ1-2
TGTGCCAGCACTAAAGGACATTTGAGATATGGCTACACCTTC
CASTKGHLRYGYTF
>once|TRBV20-1|.|TRBJ1-2
TGCAGTGCTGGAATAAACGGGGGCTACACCTTC
CSAGINGGYTF
>.|TRBV5-1|.|TRBJ2-7
TGCGCCAGCAGCTCTTGGGACGTAACCTACGAGCAGTACTTC
CASSSWDVTYEQYF
>few|TRBV4-2|.|TRBJ2-7
TGTGCCAGCGCTGTTTGGGACGCTAATATGGGGGAGCAGTACTTC
CASAVWDANMGEQYF
>.|TRBV18|.|TRBJ2-3
TGTGCCAGCTCGCCCTCCTTGGCAGATACGCAGTATTTT
CASSPSLADTQYF
>.|TRBV7-3|.|TRBJ1-2
TGTGCCAGCAGCTTAACGTCGGCAGGCGTGAACTATGGCTACACCTTC
CASSLTSAGVNYGYTF
>.|TRBV28|TRBD1|TRBJ2-1
TGTGCCAGCACCCTGAGTTTCGGGACAGGGTTGGATGAGCAGTTCTTC
CASTLSFGTGLDEQFF
>.|TRBV7-2|.|TRBJ2-1
TGTGCCAGCAGCTTAAGGTCATACAATGAGCAGTTCTTC
CASSLRSYNEQFF
>.|TRBV28|.|TRBJ1-5
TGTGCCAGCAGTGGGGCGGATCGGTATAGCAATCAGCCCCAGCATTTT
CASSGADRYSNQPQHF
>.|TRBV4-2|.|TRBJ2-3
TGTGCCAGCAGGAGGGGTCTGACAGATACGCAGTATTTT
CASRRGLTDTQYF
>.|TRBV28|.|TRBJ2-3
TGTGCCAGCAGTCCCTCCGGGGCGATAGATACGCAGTATTTT
CASSPSGAIDTQYF
>.|TRBV6-1|.|TRBJ2-7
TGTGCCATCAACTTCCCCGGGAACTCCTACGAGCAGTGCTTC
CAINFPGNSYEQCF
>.|TRBV27|.|TRBJ1-2
TGTGCCAGCAGCCGACAGGCGTCGTATGGCTACACCTTC
CASSRQASYGYTF
>.|TRBV7-3|.|TRBJ1-1
TGTGCCAGCAGCCGCGGACAGAACACTGAAGCTTTCTTT
CASSRGQNTEAFF
>once|TRBV7-7|.|TRBJ1-1
TGTGCTAGCAGCCCGTGGTACGGAGAAGATGCTGAAGCTTTCTTT
CASSPWYGEDAEAFF
>.|TRBV4-1|.|TRBJ2-7
TGCGCCAGCAGCCGTGGGGACAACAGCTACGAGCAGTACTTC
CASSRGDNSYEQYF
>.|TRBV4-2|.|TRBJ2-7
TGTGCCAGCAGCCAAGCTGGGCTTTGGTACGAGCAGTACTTC
CASSQAGLWYEQYF
>once|TRBV9|TRBD1|TRBJ2-5
TGTGCCAGCAGCGTTGAGGGACAGGGCCGAGAGACCCAGTACTTC
CASSVEGQGRETQYF